Presented here are 18 T cell receptor beta chains from one specimen sequenced in a study of blood T cell repertoires in COVID-19. Profiled with immunoSEQ multiplex PCR; TCRdb holds only in-frame clones, not every one. The repertoire has 300,000 to 400,000 clones, about 88% of them found once; the top ten carry about 7%. Sequencing was done on a sample of peripheral blood. The receptors here all came from a woman aged 60-75 years with COVID-19, enrolled during active disease.

V gene TRBV30 combines with J gene TRBJ1-1, with no clear D. CDR3 size: 13 residues. Germline values: CDR1 GTSNPN, CDR2 SVGIG (reference sequence). V was clipped by 2 bases and J by 3 bases, with 10 bases between them. The CDR3 bases are TGTGCCTGGAGTCCCCGGGAGGACACTGAAGCTTTCTTT. Translation gives CAWSPREDTEAFF.

The gene calls are TRBV14 and TRBJ1-1, with 11 bases lining up with TRBD1. CDR1 is SGHDN, CDR2 FVKESK, per germline. This CDR3 spans 16 amino acids. The V gene end was trimmed by 4 bases and the J gene end by 4 bases; junction bases not matched to a gene: 8. CDR3 nucleotides: TGTGCCAGCAGCCTCAGCCTTGGGACAGGGGGCACTGAAGCTTTCTTT. It yields the protein CASSLSLGTGGTEAFF.

This clone is a singleton in its sample. The gene calls are TRBV9 and TRBJ2-3, with 9 bases that match TRBD2. Germline CDR1 is SGDLS and CDR2 is YYNGEE. This CDR3 region has 15 residues. The V segment lost 2 bases and the J segment 1 base; nucleotides outside the gene matches: 2. The CDR3 is CASSVRTSGTDTQYF. DNA for the CDR3: TGTGCCAGCAGCGTTAGGACTAGCGGCACAGATACGCAGTATTTT.

The V gene is TRBV5-1, the J gene TRBJ2-7; tentatively, D is TRBD2 (5 bases). V gave up 4 bases and J gave up 4 bases, with 12 bases separating them. In germline, CDR1 is SGHRS, CDR2 YFSETQ. This CDR3 spans 13 amino acids. CDR3 loop: CASSTRTGYEQYF. The CDR3 DNA sequence: TGCGCCAGCAGCACACGGACGGGGTACGAGCAGTACTTC.

This clone was seen a few times. The J gene is TRBJ2-7, the V gene TRBV20-1, with 10 bases aligning to TRBD2. The J segment lost 2 bases and the V segment lost 3 bases, leaving 4 bases of the junction unmatched. Germline V gene sequence: CDR1 DFQATT, CDR2 SNEGSKA (reference sequence). The length of the CDR3 is 14 residues. CDR3 in amino acids: CSASPSGGTYEQYF. The DNA for the CDR3 is TGCAGTGCTAGTCCTAGCGGGGGAACCTACGAGCAGTACTTC.

The chain recombines TRBV7-3 with TRBJ2-5, with D uncertain. CDR1 and CDR2 from the germline V gene are SGHTA and FQGTGA. Trimming left V 5 bases short and J 4 bases short, with 8 bases between. This CDR3 has 12 residues. CDR3 residues: CASSQTGETQYF. The CDR3 coding sequence is TGTGCCAGCAGCCAAACGGGAGAGACCCAGTACTTC.

The V gene is TRBV10-3, the J gene TRBJ2-3; 13 bases fit TRBD2. The CDR3 has 21 amino acids. V shed 3 bases and J 1 base; nucleotides not matched to a gene: 16. Germline V gene sequence: CDR1 ENHRY, CDR2 SYGVKD. This chain's CDR3 is CAISEGLAGDPLYVGTDTQYF. In DNA form, the CDR3 reads TGTGCCATCAGTGAAGGACTAGCGGGGGATCCCCTCTACGTCGGCACAGATACGCAGTATTTT.

The chain uses TRBV5-4 and TRBJ2-2; D might be TRBD1 (6 bases). CDR3 length equals 15 residues. V was cut by 1 base and J by 4 bases, with 11 bases left in between. Germline CDR1 SGHNT, CDR2 YYREEE (reference sequence). The CDR3 nucleotides are TGTGCCAGCAGCTTGCGCAGGGGTCCCACCGGGGAGCTGTTTTTT. It is translated as CASSLRRGPTGELFF.

The chain carries TRBV30 and TRBJ1-5, with 7 bases that match TRBD1. The CDR3 consists of 13 residues. J gave up 5 bases and V 2 bases, and 3 bases lay outside the gene matches. Germline V gene data show CDR1 as GTSNPN and CDR2 as SVGIG (reference sequence). CDR3 protein: CAWSRGPYQPQHF. CDR3 DNA: TGTGCCTGGAGTAGGGGGCCCTATCAGCCCCAGCATTTT.

A single count supports this clone. The chain employs TRBV5-4 and TRBJ1-3; TRBD1 might be the D (6 bases). This CDR3 is built from 16 residues. CDR1 and CDR2 from the germline V gene are SGHNT and YYREEE (reference sequence). The ends were cut back, 0 bases at V and 4 bases at J, with 14 bases in the middle. CDR3 region: CASSLEQGMSGNTIYF. CDR3 DNA sequence: TGTGCCAGCAGCTTGGAGCAGGGGATGAGCGGAAACACCATATATTTT.

DNA for the CDR3: TGCGCCAGCAGCTTCGGGGGGCCCACAGATACGCAGTATTTT. This sequence encodes CASSFGGPTDTQYF. V and J are TRBV5-1 and TRBJ2-3; tentative D call: TRBD2 (7 bases). Germline V lookup: CDR1 SGHRS, CDR2 YFSETQ. The V end lost 2 bases, the J end lost 2 bases, and 9 bases lay between the germline ends. CDR3 length equals 14 residues.

This chain links TRBV4-1 with TRBJ1-5; TRBD1 might be the D (6 bases). Trimming took off 1 base at V and 0 bases at J, with 13 bases between the two ends. CDR1 is MGHRA, CDR2 YSYEKL, per germline. CDR3 size: 17 residues. This CDR3 reads CASSQAGTPNSNQPQHF. Written as DNA, the CDR3 is TGCGCCAGCAGCCAAGCGGGGACACCCAATAGCAATCAGCCCCAGCATTTT.

CDR3 bases: TGTGCCAGCAGCCGACAGGACTACGAGCAGTACTTC. It codes for CASSRQDYEQYF. The chain uses TRBV6-5 and TRBJ2-7; weak D call: TRBD1 (6 bases). Looked up from germline, CDR1 is MNHEY and CDR2 is SVGAGI. The CDR3 totals 12 residues. V was clipped by 6 bases and J by 3 bases, with 9 bases between them.

This sequence joins TRBV5-1 and TRBJ2-3; D is undetermined. The length of the CDR3 is 13 residues. Germline lookup yields CDR1 SGHRS and CDR2 YFSETQ. V was trimmed by 2 bases and J by 2 bases, leaving 6 bases between them. CDR3 residues: CASSFIPTDTQYF. CDR3 DNA sequence: TGCGCCAGCAGCTTCATTCCCACAGATACGCAGTATTTT.

A single count supports this clone. The genes are TRBV19 and TRBJ2-1, with 7 bases matching TRBD1. The CDR3 is 14 residues long. J was trimmed by 6 bases and V by 1 base; bases with no gene match: 3. Germline V gives CDR1 LNHDA, CDR2 SQIVND (reference sequence). The CDR3 here is CASSIGAGGNEQFF. The CDR3 bases are TGTGCCAGTAGTATAGGTGCAGGGGGCAATGAGCAGTTCTTC. The variable domain in full, completed from reference TRBV19 and TRBJ2-1, reads DGGITQSPKYLFRKEGQNVTLSCEQNLNHDAMYWYRQDPGQGLRLIYYSQIVNDFQKGDIAEGYSVSREKKESFPLTVTSAQKNPTAFYLCASSIGAGGNEQFFGPGTRLTVL.

The chain recombines TRBV5-4 with TRBJ1-2; D is uncertain. Germline values: CDR1 SGHNT, CDR2 YYREEE (reference sequence). V shed 3 bases and J shed 0 bases, with 9 bases lying between them. This CDR3 comprises 14 residues. CDR3 nucleotides: TGTGCCAGCAGCTACCTTACAGCTAACTATGGCTACACCTTC. Its protein is CASSYLTANYGYTF. The variable domain in full, completed from reference TRBV5-4 and TRBJ1-2, reads ETGVTQSPTHLIKTRGQQVTLRCSSQSGHNTVSWYQQALGQGPQFIFQYYREEENGRGNFPPRFSGLQFPNYSSELNVNALELDDSALYLCASSYLTANYGYTFGSGTRLTVV.

The rearrangement uses TRBV2 and TRBJ2-5, with TRBD2 as a possible D gene (6 bases). Germline lookup yields CDR1 SNHLY and CDR2 FYNNEI. With 3 bases removed from V and 3 bases from J, the gap between germline ends came to 14 bases. The CDR3 contains 15 residues. The CDR3 here is CASSEVGGSKETQYF. In DNA, the CDR3 is TGTGCCAGCAGTGAGGTGGGGGGTTCAAAAGAGACCCAGTACTTC.

This chain joins TRBV5-4 and TRBJ2-4, with a tentative D call TRBD2 (6 bases). CDR3 length equals 16 residues. Germline lookup yields CDR1 SGHNT and CDR2 YYREEE (reference sequence). Trimming shortened V by 4 bases and J by 10 bases, and 24 bases separated the two germline ends. CDR3: CASSQVGEGTGVIQYF. The CDR3 coding sequence is TGTGCCAGCAGCCAAGTCGGAGAGGGTACGGGAGTAATTCAGTACTTC.